This TCR beta chain was recorded in a study of T cells in Graves' hyperthyroidism and ophthalmopathy. Looking at the study overall: Staff took peripheral blood when the initial diagnosis was made, before any treatment began. Study-wide findings and caveats: Most thyroid-expanded clonotypes above 0.001 were also found in blood.

As for this clonotype: Its antigen is unknown.

The germline CDR1 and CDR2 sequences are SGHTA and FQGNSA. V shed 5 bases and J 5 bases; nucleotides not matched to a gene: 8. The CDR3 length is 16 residues. Newly diagnosed hyperthyroidism, duration under 2 months, in patients aged 18 to 65. Authors of the study amplified TCR beta CDR3 regions from RNA transcripts. In the first-round RT-PCR of the TCR CDR3, the HTBI primer set was used. TCRdb reprocessed the multiplex PCR reads via MiXCR and lists one record per CDR3 protein. The sample lists around 340,000 distinct CDR3 sequences, 18% occurring once. The TCR sequence derives from a woman aged 50 to 65 with Graves' hyperthyroidism. The sample consisted of blood. The chain couples TRBV7-2 to TRBJ1-6, with 8 bases identical to TRBD1. CDR3 coding DNA: TGTGCCAGCAGCCCGAGATTGACAGGGGATAATTCACCCCTCCACTTT. Its translation is CASSPRLTGDNSPLHF.